The entry that follows covers one T cell receptor beta chain sequence. The record originates from a study of shared clonotypes between healthy human individuals. Background on the study: Donors consisted of a couple of women and a few men between 18 and 49.

All donors were healthy HIV-negative adults lacking recent acute infections or vaccinations. V trimming: 3 bases; J trimming: 8 bases; junction bases outside the gene matches: 2. From germline, CDR1 is SGHAT and CDR2 FQNNGV. This CDR3 spans 12 amino acids. The protocol was immunoSEQ multiplex PCR, while the TCRdb copy is restricted to in-frame clones and leaves out a portion. The sample contains hundreds of thousands of clones, more than 70% of which appear only once. This TCR came from a woman in her twenties or thirties in good health. Sample: memory CD4+ T cells sorted from blood. Sample subset: CD45RA-negative fraction. V and J are TRBV11-2 and TRBJ1-1; 8 nucleotides align to TRBD1. CDR3 amino acids: CASSFRDREAFF. The CDR3 DNA reads as TGTGCCAGCAGCTTTCGGGACAGGGAAGCTTTCTTT. The full variable domain, rest sourced from reference TRBV11-2 and TRBJ1-1, is EAGVAQSPRYKIIEKRQSVAFWCNPISGHATLYWYQQILGQGPKLLIQFQNNGVVDDSQLPKDRFSAERLKGVDSTLKIQPAKLEDSAVYLCASSFRDREAFFGQGTRLTVV.